The sequence of this T cell receptor (beta chain) was determined in a study of shared clonotypes between healthy human individuals. Study-level background: Each donor's CD4 naive and CD4 memory cells filled three plates apiece, CD8 naive two, and CD8 memory one.

With regard to this clone: What it recognizes is unknown.

Study-level results: Clonotype sharing among donors was thought likely to change with sequencing depth.

Trimming took 1 base from V and 6 from J, leaving 13 bases between them. This CDR3 comprises 13 residues. CDR1 and CDR2 (germline): GTSNPN, SVGIG (reference sequence). Data came from immunoSEQ multiplex PCR; TCRdb stores just in-frame clones and leaves some out. The table lists more than 2 million clones, 90% to 95% of them singletons. The sample taken for sequencing was naive CD4+ T cells sorted from blood. Subset in this sample: CD45RA+ positively selected. This chain uses TRBV30 with TRBJ2-7; D possibly corresponds to TRBD2 (5 bases). The receptor was derived from a man aged 18 to 30 in good health. The CDR3 DNA is TGTGCCTGGAGTGGGGTCGGTGGAGGCGAGCAGTACTTC. It encodes CAWSGVGGGEQYF.